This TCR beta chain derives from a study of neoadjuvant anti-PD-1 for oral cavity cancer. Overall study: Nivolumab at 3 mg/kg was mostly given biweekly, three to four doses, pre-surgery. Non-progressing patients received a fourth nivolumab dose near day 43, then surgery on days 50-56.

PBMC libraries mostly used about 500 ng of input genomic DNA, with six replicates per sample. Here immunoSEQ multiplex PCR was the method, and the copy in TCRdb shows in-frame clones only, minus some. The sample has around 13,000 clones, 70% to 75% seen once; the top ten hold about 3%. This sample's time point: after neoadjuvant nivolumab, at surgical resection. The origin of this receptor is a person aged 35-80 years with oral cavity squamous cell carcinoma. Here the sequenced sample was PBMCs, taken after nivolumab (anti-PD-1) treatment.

DNA of the CDR3: TGTGCCAGCAGAAAAATGGGAGCCAACTATGGCTACACCTTC. Its protein is CASRKMGANYGYTF. This chain uses TRBV28 with TRBJ1-2; D is undetermined. The CDR3 extends over 14 amino acids. CDR1 MDHEN and CDR2 SYDVKM come from the germline V gene. Trimming shortened V by 6 bases and J by 2 bases, and 13 bases separated the two germline ends.